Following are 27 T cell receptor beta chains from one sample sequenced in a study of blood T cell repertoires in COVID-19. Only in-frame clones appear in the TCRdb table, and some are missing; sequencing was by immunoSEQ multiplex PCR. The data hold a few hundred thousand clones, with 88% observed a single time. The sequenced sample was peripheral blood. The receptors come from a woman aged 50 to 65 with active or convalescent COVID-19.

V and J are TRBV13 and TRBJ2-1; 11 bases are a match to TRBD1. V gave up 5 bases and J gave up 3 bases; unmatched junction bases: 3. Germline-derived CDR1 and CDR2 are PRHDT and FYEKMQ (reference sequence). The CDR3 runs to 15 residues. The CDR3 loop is CASSPGTGGYNEQFF. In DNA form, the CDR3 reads TGTGCCAGCAGCCCCGGGACAGGGGGCTACAATGAGCAGTTCTTC. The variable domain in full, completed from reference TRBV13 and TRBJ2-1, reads AAGVIQSPRHLIKEKRETATLKCYPIPRHDTVYWYQQGPGQDPQFLISFYEKMQSDKGSIPDRFSAQQFSDYHSELNMSSLELGDSALYFCASSPGTGGYNEQFFGPGTRLTVL.

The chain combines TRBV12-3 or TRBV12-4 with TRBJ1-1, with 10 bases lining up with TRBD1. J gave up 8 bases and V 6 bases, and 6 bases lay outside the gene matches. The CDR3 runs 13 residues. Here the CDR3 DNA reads TGTGCCAGCAGGGACGGACAGGGGGGGGAAGCTTTCTTT. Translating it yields CASRDGQGGEAFF.

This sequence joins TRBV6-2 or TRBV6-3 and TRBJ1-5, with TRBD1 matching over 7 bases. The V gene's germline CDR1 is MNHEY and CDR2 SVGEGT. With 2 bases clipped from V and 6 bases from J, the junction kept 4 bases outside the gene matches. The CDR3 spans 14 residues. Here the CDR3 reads CASSYPTGSQPQHF. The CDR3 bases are TGTGCCAGCAGTTACCCGACAGGGAGTCAGCCCCAGCATTTT.

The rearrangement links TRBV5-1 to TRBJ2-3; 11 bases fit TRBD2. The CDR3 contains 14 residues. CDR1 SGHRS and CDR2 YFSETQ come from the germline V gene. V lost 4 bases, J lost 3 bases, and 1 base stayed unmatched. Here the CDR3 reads CASSPSGRTDTQYF. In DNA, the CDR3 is TGCGCCAGCAGCCCTAGCGGGAGGACAGATACGCAGTATTTT.

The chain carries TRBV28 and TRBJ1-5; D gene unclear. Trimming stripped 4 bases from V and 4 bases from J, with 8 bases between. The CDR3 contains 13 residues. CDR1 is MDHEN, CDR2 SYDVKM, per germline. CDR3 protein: CASSWRENQPQHF. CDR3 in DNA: TGTGCCAGCAGTTGGAGGGAAAATCAGCCCCAGCATTTT. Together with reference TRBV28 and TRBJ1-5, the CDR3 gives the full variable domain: DVKVTQSSRYLVKRTGEKVFLECVQDMDHENMFWYRQDPGLGLRLIYFSYDVKMKEKGDIPEGYSVSREKKERFSLILESASTNQTSMYLCASSWRENQPQHFGDGTRLSIL.

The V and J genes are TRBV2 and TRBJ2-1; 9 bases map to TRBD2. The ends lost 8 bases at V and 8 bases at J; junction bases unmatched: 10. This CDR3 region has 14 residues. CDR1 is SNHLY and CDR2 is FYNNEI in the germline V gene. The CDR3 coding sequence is TGTGCCAGCCTCAATACTCGCGGGAGGGATGAGCAGTTCTTC. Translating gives CASLNTRGRDEQFF.

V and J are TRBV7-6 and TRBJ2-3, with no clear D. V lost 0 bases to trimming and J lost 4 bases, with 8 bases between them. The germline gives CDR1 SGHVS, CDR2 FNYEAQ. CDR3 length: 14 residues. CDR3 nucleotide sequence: TGTGCCAGCAGCTTAGCCGGCGGTGCAGATACGCAGTATTTT. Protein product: CASSLAGGADTQYF.

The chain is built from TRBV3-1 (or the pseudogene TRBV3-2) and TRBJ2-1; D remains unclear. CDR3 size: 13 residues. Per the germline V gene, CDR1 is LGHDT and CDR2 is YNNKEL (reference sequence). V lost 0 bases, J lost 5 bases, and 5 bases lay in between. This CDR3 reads CASSQDEDNEQFF. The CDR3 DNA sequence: TGTGCCAGCAGCCAAGATGAGGACAATGAGCAGTTCTTC.

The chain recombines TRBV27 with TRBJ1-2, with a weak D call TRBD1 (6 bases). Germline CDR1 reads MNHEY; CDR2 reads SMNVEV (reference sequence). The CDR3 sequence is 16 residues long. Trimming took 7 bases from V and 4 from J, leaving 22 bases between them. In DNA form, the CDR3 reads TGTGCCAGCAAAAGGGGGGGGCCCAACGAGATCTATGGCTACACCTTC. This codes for CASKRGGPNEIYGYTF.

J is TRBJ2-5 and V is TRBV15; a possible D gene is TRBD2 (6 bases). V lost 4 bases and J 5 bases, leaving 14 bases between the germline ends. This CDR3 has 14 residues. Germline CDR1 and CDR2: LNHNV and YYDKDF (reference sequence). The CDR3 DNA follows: TGTGCCACCAGCACCGGACTAAGCGCCGAGACCCAGTACTTC. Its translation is CATSTGLSAETQYF.

The CDR3 sequence: CAWTPAGSAEAFF. CDR3 nucleotides: TGTGCCTGGACCCCCGCAGGGTCGGCTGAAGCTTTCTTT. V and J are TRBV30 and TRBJ1-1; a possible D gene is TRBD1 (5 bases). The length of the CDR3 is 13 residues. CDR1 and CDR2 (germline): GTSNPN, SVGIG (reference sequence). Trimming stripped 4 bases from V and 6 bases from J, with 15 bases between.

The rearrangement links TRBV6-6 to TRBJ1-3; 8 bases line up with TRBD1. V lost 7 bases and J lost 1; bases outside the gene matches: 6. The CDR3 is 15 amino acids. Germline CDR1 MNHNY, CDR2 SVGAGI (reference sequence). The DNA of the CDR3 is TGTGCCAGCATTGGCCAGGGGGCTTCTGGAAACACCATATATTTT. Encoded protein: CASIGQGASGNTIYF.

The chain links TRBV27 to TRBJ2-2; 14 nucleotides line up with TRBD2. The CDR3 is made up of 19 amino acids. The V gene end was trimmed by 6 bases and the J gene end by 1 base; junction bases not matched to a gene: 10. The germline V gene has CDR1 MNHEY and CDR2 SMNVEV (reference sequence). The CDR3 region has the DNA TGTGCCAGCAGAATCCTAGGACTAGCGGGAGGAGGGAACACCGGGGAGCTGTTTTTT. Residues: CASRILGLAGGGNTGELFF.

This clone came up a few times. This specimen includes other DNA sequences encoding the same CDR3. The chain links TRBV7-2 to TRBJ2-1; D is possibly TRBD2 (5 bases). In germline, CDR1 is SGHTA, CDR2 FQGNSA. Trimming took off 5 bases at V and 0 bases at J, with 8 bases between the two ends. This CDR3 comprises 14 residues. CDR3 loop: CASSPGSSYNEQFF. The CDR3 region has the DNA TGTGCCAGCAGCCCGGGGAGCTCCTACAATGAGCAGTTCTTC. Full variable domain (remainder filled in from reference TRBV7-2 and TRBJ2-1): GAGVSQSPSNKVTEKGKDVELRCDPISGHTALYWYRQSLGQGLEFLIYFQGNSAPDKSGLPSDRFSAERTGGSVSTLTIQRTQQEDSAVYLCASSPGSSYNEQFFGPGTRLTVL.

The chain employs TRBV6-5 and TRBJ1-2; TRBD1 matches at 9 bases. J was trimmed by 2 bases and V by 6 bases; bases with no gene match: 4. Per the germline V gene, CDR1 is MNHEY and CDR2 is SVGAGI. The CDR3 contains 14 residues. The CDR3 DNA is TGTGCCAGCAGCCGGACAGGGGAAAACTATGGCTACACCTTC. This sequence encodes CASSRTGENYGYTF.

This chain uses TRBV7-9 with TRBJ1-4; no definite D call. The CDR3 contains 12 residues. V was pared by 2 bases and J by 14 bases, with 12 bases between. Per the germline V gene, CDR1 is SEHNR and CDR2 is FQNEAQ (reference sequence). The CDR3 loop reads CASSLLGSSLFF. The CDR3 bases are TGTGCCAGCAGCTTATTAGGGAGCAGTCTGTTTTTT.

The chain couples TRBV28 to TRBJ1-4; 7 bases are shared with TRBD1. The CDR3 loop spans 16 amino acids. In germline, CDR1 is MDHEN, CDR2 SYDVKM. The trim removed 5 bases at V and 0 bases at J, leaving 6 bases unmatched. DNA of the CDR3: TGTGCCAGCAGTCCGGGGACAGACTCAACTAATGAAAAACTGTTTTTT. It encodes CASSPGTDSTNEKLFF.

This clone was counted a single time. The CDR3 region has the DNA TGTGCCAGCAGCGGCCGACGGCAGGGGGCCAGTTCACCCCTCCACTTT. Translating gives CASSGRRQGASSPLHF. The rearrangement uses TRBV13 and TRBJ1-6, with 8 bases aligning to TRBD1. Germline lookup yields CDR1 PRHDT and CDR2 FYEKMQ (reference sequence). This CDR3 contains 16 residues. V lost 5 bases and J lost 9; bases outside the gene matches: 12.

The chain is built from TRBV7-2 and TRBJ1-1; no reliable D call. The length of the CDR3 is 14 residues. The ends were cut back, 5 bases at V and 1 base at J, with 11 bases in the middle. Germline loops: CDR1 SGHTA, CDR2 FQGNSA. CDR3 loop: CASSPGSANTEAFF. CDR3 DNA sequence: TGTGCCAGCAGCCCCGGGTCTGCGAACACTGAAGCTTTCTTT.

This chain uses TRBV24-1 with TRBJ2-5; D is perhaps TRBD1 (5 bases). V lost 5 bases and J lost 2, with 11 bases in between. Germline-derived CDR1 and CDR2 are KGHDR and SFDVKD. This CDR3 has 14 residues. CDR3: CATSVSGIQETQYF. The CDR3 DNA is TGTGCCACCAGTGTCTCAGGGATTCAAGAGACCCAGTACTTC.

CDR3: CASSRLQGPSGNTIYF. In DNA form, the CDR3 reads TGTGCCAGCAGCAGACTACAGGGGCCCTCTGGAAACACCATATATTTT. V and J are TRBV11-2 and TRBJ1-3, with TRBD1 matching 7 bases. The CDR3 length is 16 residues. Trimming at V came to 5 bases and at J to 0 bases, leaving 7 bases not matched to a gene. Per germline, CDR1 SGHAT and CDR2 FQNNGV.

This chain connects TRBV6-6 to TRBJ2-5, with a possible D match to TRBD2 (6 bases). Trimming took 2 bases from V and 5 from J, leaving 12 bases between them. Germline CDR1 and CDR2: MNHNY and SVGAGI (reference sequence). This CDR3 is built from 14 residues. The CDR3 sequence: CASSYRDLMETQYF. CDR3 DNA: TGTGCCAGCAGTTACCGGGACTTAATGGAGACCCAGTACTTC.

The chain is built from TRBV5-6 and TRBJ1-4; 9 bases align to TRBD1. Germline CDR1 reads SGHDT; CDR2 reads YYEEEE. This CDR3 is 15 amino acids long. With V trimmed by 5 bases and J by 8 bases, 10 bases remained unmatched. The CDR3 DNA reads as TGTGCCAGCAGAATGACCGGGACAGGGTTGGAAAAACTGTTTTTT. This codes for CASRMTGTGLEKLFF.

The CDR3 is CASSPRQGAGEKLFF. CDR3 nucleotides: TGCGCCAGCAGCCCCCGACAGGGGGCTGGAGAAAAACTGTTTTTT. The V gene is TRBV4-1, the J gene TRBJ1-4, with 10 bases identical to TRBD1. The CDR3 contains 15 residues. Germline CDR1 MGHRA, CDR2 YSYEKL. V was clipped by 4 bases and J by 8 bases; unmatched bases: 7.

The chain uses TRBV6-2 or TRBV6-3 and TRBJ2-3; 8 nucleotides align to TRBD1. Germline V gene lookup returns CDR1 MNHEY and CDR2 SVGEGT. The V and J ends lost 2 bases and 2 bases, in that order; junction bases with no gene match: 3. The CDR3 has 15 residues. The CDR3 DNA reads TGTGCCAGCAGTTACGGGACAGGCCTCACAGATACGCAGTATTTT. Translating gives CASSYGTGLTDTQYF.

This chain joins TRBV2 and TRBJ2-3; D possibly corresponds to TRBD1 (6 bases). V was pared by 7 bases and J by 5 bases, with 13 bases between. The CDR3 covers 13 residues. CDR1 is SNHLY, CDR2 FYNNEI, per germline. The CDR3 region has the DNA TGTGCCAGCACCTGGGGGCACGGAGATACGCAGTATTTT. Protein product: CASTWGHGDTQYF. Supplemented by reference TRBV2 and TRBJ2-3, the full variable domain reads EPEVTQTPSHQVTQMGQEVILRCVPISNHLYFYWYRQILGQKVEFLVSFYNNEISEKSEIFDDQFSVERPDGSNFTLKIRSTKLEDSAMYFCASTWGHGDTQYFGPGTRLTVL.

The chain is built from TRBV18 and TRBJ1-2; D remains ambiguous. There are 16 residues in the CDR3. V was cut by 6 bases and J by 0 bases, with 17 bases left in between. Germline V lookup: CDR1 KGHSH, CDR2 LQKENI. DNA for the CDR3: TGTGCCAGCTCCGACCAGAGAGGGTTGGCTAACTATGGCTACACCTTC. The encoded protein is CASSDQRGLANYGYTF.